This passage covers 18 T cell receptor beta chains from one sample sequenced in a study of CD8 T cells in ankylosing spondylitis. TCRdb re-derived calls from the 5' RACE reads in MiXCR, one entry per CDR3 protein. The profile shows 200,000 to 300,000 distinct CDR3 sequences, about 9.1% of them singletons. What was sequenced was blood, either unsorted or a sorted T cell fraction (not recorded which). Source of these receptors: a male donor with ankylosing spondylitis or in good health (not recorded which).

The rearrangement joins TRBV30 to TRBJ1-1, with D hard to call. The CDR3 contains 13 residues. Germline CDR1 reads GTSNPN; CDR2 reads SVGIG (reference sequence). V was trimmed by 8 bases and J by 5 bases, leaving 18 bases between them. The CDR3, as DNA: TGTGCCCGAAACGATGGCGGGAATACTGAAGCTTTCTTT. It encodes CARNDGGNTEAFF. The full variable domain, its missing parts supplied by reference TRBV30 and TRBJ1-1, is SQTIHQWPATLVQPVGSPLSLECTVEGTSNPNLYWYRQAAGRGLQLLFYSVGIGQISSEVPQNLSASRPQDRQFILSSKKLLLSDSGFYLCARNDGGNTEAFFGQGTRLTVV.

This clonotype was seen many times. The rearrangement links TRBV7-9 to TRBJ2-1; 7 bases fit TRBD1. The CDR3 has 16 residues. V was clipped by 5 bases and J by 3 bases; unmatched bases: 10. The V gene's germline CDR1 is SEHNR and CDR2 FQNEAQ (reference sequence). The CDR3 is CASSPENRGSYNEQFF. CDR3 bases: TGTGCCAGCAGCCCAGAGAACAGGGGAAGCTACAATGAGCAGTTCTTC.

The DNA of the CDR3 is TGCGCCAGCAGTTACGGACAGGGGGAGAGAGAAGATACGCAGTATTTT. It specifies CASSYGQGEREDTQYF. V is TRBV5-1 and J is TRBJ2-3, with TRBD1 identical over 10 bases. V dropped 5 bases and J dropped 5; count of bases not matched to a gene: 11. Germline CDR1 reads SGHRS; CDR2 reads YFSETQ. The CDR3 sequence is 16 residues long. The variable domain in full, completed from reference TRBV5-1 and TRBJ2-3, reads KAGVTQTPRYLIKTRGQQVTLSCSPISGHRSVSWYQQTPGQGLQFLFEYFSETQRNKGNFPGRFSGRQFSNSRSEMNVSTLELGDSALYLCASSYGQGEREDTQYFGPGTRLTVL.

The genes are TRBV29-1 and TRBJ1-2; D perhaps matches TRBD1 (5 bases). CDR3 size: 13 residues. The germline CDR1 and CDR2 sequences are SQVTM and ANQGSEA. V lost 0 bases and J 7 bases, leaving 12 bases between the germline ends. The CDR3 sequence is CSVEDQGGLGYTF. The CDR3 region has the DNA TGCAGCGTTGAAGATCAGGGAGGGCTTGGCTACACCTTC.

Comments on this clonotype: A read error is possible here, since a much larger clone lies one base away. The rearrangement links TRBV5-1 to TRBJ2-5; the D is unclear. Trimming took off 5 bases at V and 1 base at J, with 12 bases between the two ends. Germline V CDR1 and CDR2: SGHRS, YFSETQ. The CDR3 loop spans 14 amino acids. CDR3 loop: CASRPMAGQETQYF. The CDR3 bases are TGCGCCAGCAGGCCCATGGCAGGCCAAGAGACCCAGTACTTC.

This clonotype has a count of ten or more. The chain is built from TRBV6-2 or TRBV6-3 and TRBJ1-1; perhaps TRBD1 as D (5 bases). In germline, CDR1 is MNHEY, CDR2 SVGEGT. V gave up 6 bases and J gave up 3 bases, with 14 bases separating them. The CDR3 totals 14 residues. The CDR3 region is CASSRRRGDTEAFF. As DNA, the CDR3 is TGTGCCAGCAGCCGGCGGAGGGGAGACACTGAAGCTTTCTTT.

V and J are TRBV20-1 and TRBJ2-7; possibly TRBD2 for D (5 bases). Trimming shortened V by 6 bases and J by 1 base, and 13 bases separated the two germline ends. The CDR3 runs to 13 residues. Germline V gene lookup returns CDR1 DFQATT and CDR2 SNEGSKA (reference sequence). The chain's CDR3 is CSARSPGSYEQYF. In DNA form, the CDR3 reads TGCAGTGCCCGAAGCCCGGGGTCCTACGAGCAGTACTTC.

This clonotype was counted ten times or more. The V call is TRBV4-1, the J call TRBJ2-3; D call uncertain. This CDR3 contains 13 residues. Germline lookup yields CDR1 MGHRA and CDR2 YSYEKL. V lost 1 base to trimming and J lost 4 bases, with 6 bases between them. The CDR3 DNA reads as TGCGCCAGCAGCCAAGCCAGATCAGATACGCAGTATTTT. Encoded protein: CASSQARSDTQYF.

V usage is TRBV5-1 and J usage is TRBJ2-7, with 8 bases fitting TRBD2. The CDR3 length is 16 residues. The germline V gene has CDR1 SGHRS and CDR2 YFSETQ. After removal of 0 bases from V and 0 bases from J, the junction contained 5 bases not matched to a gene. CDR3 DNA: TGCGCCAGCAGCTTGGCGGTAGCGGGGCCCTCCTACGAGCAGTACTTC. This translates into CASSLAVAGPSYEQYF.

This clonotype was detected many times. The chain recombines TRBV5-1 with TRBJ1-1, with D uncertain. This CDR3 contains 14 residues. The V and J ends lost 2 bases and 4 bases respectively, with 12 bases between them. CDR1 is SGHRS and CDR2 is YFSETQ in the germline V gene. CDR3 loop: CASSLTDLGTEAFF. CDR3 DNA: TGCGCCAGCAGCTTAACCGACTTGGGCACTGAAGCTTTCTTT. Drawing the rest from reference TRBV5-1 and TRBJ1-1, the complete variable domain is KAGVTQTPRYLIKTRGQQVTLSCSPISGHRSVSWYQQTPGQGLQFLFEYFSETQRNKGNFPGRFSGRQFSNSRSEMNVSTLELGDSALYLCASSLTDLGTEAFFGQGTRLTVV.

This clonotype was detected many times. The CDR3 DNA reads as TGTGCCAGCAGCGTAGTACAGGGGGGCTCCTACAATGAGCAGTTCTTC. Protein: CASSVVQGGSYNEQFF. This rearrangement joins TRBV9 to TRBJ2-1; 8 nucleotides align to TRBD1. The CDR3 totals 16 residues. Germline values: CDR1 SGDLS, CDR2 YYNGEE. V dropped 0 bases and J dropped 0; count of bases not matched to a gene: 2.

This clonotype came up a few times. This sequence joins TRBV7-8 and TRBJ1-3; D perhaps matches TRBD1 (6 bases). The CDR3 consists of 16 residues. Between the trimmed V and J ends, which lost 5 bases and 2 bases, there was a span of 16 bases. Germline assignment: CDR1 SGHVS and CDR2 FQNEAQ. The CDR3 nucleotides read TGTGCCAGCAGCCCCCGAGGGGGGGTGGCTGGAAACACCATATATTTT. Encoded protein: CASSPRGGVAGNTIYF. Complete variable domain (other parts from reference TRBV7-8 and TRBJ1-3): GAGVSQSPRYKVAKRGQDVALRCDPISGHVSLFWYQQALGQGPEFLTYFQNEAQLDKSGLPSDRFFAERPEGSVSTLKIQRTQQEDSAVYLCASSPRGGVAGNTIYFGEGSWLTVV.

The sample holds many counts of this clonotype. The gene calls are TRBV3-1 and TRBJ2-2, with D tentatively TRBD1 (7 bases). The germline V gene has CDR1 LGHDT and CDR2 YNNKEL (reference sequence). The CDR3 runs 14 residues. Trimming removed 2 bases from V and 7 bases from J, with 11 bases in between. The CDR3 DNA reads TGTGCCAGCAGCCAAACAGGGGAGGTCGGGGAGCTGTTTTTT. As protein: CASSQTGEVGELFF.

This clonotype was detected many times. The chain uses TRBV7-2 and TRBJ1-2; D is unclear. With 3 bases removed from V and 6 bases from J, the gap between germline ends came to 8 bases. The CDR3 loop spans 12 amino acids. Germline-derived CDR1 and CDR2 are SGHTA and FQGNSA. In DNA, the CDR3 is TGTGCCAGCAGCTTCGCAGTCGATGGCTACACCTTC. Translation gives CASSFAVDGYTF.

DNA of the CDR3: TGTGCCATCAGCGGACTAGCGGGGGCCACCACAGATACGCAGTATTTT. This gives the protein CAISGLAGATTDTQYF. V and J are TRBV10-3 and TRBJ2-3, with 13 bases lining up with TRBD2. The CDR3 has 16 residues. The V segment lost 6 bases and the J segment 2 bases; nucleotides outside the gene matches: 5. Germline V gene lookup returns CDR1 ENHRY and CDR2 SYGVKD.

This chain connects TRBV5-1 to TRBJ2-5, with 8 bases matching TRBD2. After removal of 4 bases from V and 5 bases from J, the junction contained 13 bases not matched to a gene. Germline V gives CDR1 SGHRS, CDR2 YFSETQ. The CDR3 has 16 amino acids. DNA for the CDR3: TGCGCCAGCAGCGCACCGGGACTAGGGGACACCGAGACCCAGTACTTC. It specifies CASSAPGLGDTETQYF.

This clonotype occurred many times. V usage is TRBV7-8 and J usage is TRBJ2-2, with D hard to call. This CDR3 region has 11 residues. The V and J ends lost 7 bases and 8 bases respectively, with 8 bases between them. Germline CDR1 reads SGHVS; CDR2 reads FQNEAQ. For the CDR3, the DNA is TGTGCCAGCATCCTCCGTGGGGAGCTGTTTTTT. Its protein product is CASILRGELFF.

This clonotype was counted ten times or more. The chain links TRBV28 to TRBJ2-7, with no clear D. The length of the CDR3 is 13 residues. Per the germline V gene, CDR1 is MDHEN and CDR2 is SYDVKM. V was shortened by 2 bases and J by 5 bases, with 10 bases between the two germline ends. The CDR3 protein is CASSLVGFDEQYF. The DNA of the CDR3 is TGTGCCAGCAGTTTAGTGGGGTTCGACGAGCAGTACTTC.